This TCR beta chain was identified in a study of blood T cell repertoires in COVID-19. In the authors' workflow: Using reference gene primer amplification, nucleated cell counts were estimated. Measured with immunoSEQ multiplex PCR; TCRdb has only the in-frame clones, and not every one. V and J calls and clone size are given by that table; D and trimming were obtained from the DNA. The sample lists 63,000 or so clones, roughly 86% occurring once. This CDR3 comprises 15 residues. The clonotype comes from a man in his sixties or seventies with active COVID-19. Sequencing was carried out using peripheral blood. This sequence joins TRBV7-5 and TRBJ2-5; the listed D gene, TRBD1, was not tested against the DNA. TRBV7-5 constitutes a pseudogene. The CDR3 protein is CVRSWGQGGVETQYF. CDR3 DNA sequence: TGTGTCAGAAGCTGGGGACAGGGTGGTGTGGAGACCCAGTACTTC.